The T cell receptor beta chain under discussion was sequenced for a study of patients and donors after allogeneic stem cell transplantation. This CDR3 region has 13 residues. Trimming cost V 6 bases and J 3 bases, with 9 bases left between them. The germline CDR1 and CDR2 sequences are SGHTA and FQGTGA. MiXCR was run by TCRdb on the RT-PCR reads, yielding one entry per CDR3 protein. The table shows 12,000 or so distinct CDR3 sequences, with roughly a quarter occurring only once. The clonotype comes from a human donor who was either an allogeneic HSCT recipient or a stem cell or donor lymphocyte infusion donor (not recorded which). It is not recorded whose cells these are; they may come from a transplant donor. The sequenced material came from blood, either unsorted or a sorted T cell fraction (not recorded which). This chain uses TRBV7-3 with TRBJ1-3; unclear D gene. The CDR3 here is CASSVLHGNTIYF. DNA of the CDR3: TGTGCCAGCAGTGTGCTCCATGGAAACACCATATATTTT.